Sequencing of this TCR beta chain was carried out in a study of technical replicates of blood from a few donors. Germline V CDR1 and CDR2: SNHLY, FYNNEI. The CDR3 is 13 amino acids. V gave up 7 bases and J gave up 4 bases, with 13 bases separating them. The data were produced by immunoSEQ multiplex PCR, yet TCRdb's version contains in-frame clones alone and is incomplete. The sample records approximately 70,000 clones, 85% to 95% being singletons. The chain uses TRBV2 and TRBJ1-2, with a tentative D call TRBD1 (6 bases). The material sequenced was T cells isolated from PBMCs. This sequence originates from a human donor in good health. The CDR3 sequence: CASIQGKSYGYTF. CDR3 DNA sequence: TGTGCCAGCATCCAGGGGAAGAGCTATGGCTACACCTTC.